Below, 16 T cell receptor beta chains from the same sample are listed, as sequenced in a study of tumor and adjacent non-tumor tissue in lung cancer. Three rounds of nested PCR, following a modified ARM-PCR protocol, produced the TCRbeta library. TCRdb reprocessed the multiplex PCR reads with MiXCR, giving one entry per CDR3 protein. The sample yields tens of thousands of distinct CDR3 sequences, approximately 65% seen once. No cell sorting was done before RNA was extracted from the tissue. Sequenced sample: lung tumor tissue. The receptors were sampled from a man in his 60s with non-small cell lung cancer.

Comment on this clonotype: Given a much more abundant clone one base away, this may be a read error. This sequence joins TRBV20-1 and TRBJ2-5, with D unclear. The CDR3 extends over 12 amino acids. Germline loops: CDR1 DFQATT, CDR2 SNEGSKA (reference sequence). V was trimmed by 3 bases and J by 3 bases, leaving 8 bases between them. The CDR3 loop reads CSARTHEETQYF. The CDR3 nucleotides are TGCAGTGCTAGGACTCACGAAGAGACCCAGTACTTC.

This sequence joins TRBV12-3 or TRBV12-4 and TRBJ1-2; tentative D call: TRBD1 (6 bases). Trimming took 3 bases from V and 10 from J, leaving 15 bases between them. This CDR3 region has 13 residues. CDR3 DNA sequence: TGTGCCAGCAGTTTGGGTGCAGGGGATGACTACACCTTC. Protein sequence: CASSLGAGDDYTF.

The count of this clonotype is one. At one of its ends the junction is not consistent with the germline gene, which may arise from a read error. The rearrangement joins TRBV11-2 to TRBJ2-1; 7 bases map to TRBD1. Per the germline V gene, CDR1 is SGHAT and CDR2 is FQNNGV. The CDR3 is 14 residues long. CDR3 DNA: TGTACCAGCAGCTTGGACAGGTCCCGCAATGAGCAGTTCTTC. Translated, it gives CTSSLDRSRNEQFF.

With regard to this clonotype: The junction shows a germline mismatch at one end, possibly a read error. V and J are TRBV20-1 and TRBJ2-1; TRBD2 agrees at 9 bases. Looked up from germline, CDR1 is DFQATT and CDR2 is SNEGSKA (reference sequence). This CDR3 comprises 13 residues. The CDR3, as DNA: TGCACTGCTAGACTAGCGGCCTGCAATGAGCAGTTCTTC. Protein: CTARLAACNEQFF.

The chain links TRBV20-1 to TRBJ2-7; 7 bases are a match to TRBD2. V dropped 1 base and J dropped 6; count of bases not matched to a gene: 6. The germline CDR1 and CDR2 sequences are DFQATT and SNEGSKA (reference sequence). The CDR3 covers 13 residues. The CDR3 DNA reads TGCAGTGCTAGAGGGACTAGTCCTCGCGAGCAGTACTTC. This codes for CSARGTSPREQYF.

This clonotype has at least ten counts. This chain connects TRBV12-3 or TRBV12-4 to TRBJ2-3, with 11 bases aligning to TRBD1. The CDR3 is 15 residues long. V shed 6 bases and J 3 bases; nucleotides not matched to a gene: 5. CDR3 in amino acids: CASSLGTGGTDTQYF. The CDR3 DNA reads TGTGCCAGCAGCCTCGGGACAGGGGGTACAGATACGCAGTATTTT.

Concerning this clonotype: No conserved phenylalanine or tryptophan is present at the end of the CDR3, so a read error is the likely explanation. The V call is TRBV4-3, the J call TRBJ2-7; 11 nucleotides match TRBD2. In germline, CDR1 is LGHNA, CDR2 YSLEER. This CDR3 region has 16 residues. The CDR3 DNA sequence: TGCGCTAGCAGCCAGAAACTAGCGGGGGACCCCTACGAGCAGTACTAC. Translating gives CASSQKLAGDPYEQYY.

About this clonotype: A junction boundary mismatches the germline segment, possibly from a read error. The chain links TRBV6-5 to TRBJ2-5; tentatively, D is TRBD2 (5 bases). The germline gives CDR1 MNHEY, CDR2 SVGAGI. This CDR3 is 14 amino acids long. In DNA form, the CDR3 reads TGTGCAAGCAGTTACTCGGTCAACGGGGAGTCCCAGTACTTC. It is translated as CASSYSVNGESQYF.

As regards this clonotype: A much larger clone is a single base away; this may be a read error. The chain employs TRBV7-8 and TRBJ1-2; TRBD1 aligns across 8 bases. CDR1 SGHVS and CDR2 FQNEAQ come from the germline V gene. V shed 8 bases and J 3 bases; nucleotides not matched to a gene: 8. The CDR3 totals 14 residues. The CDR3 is CASGPQTGDYGYTF. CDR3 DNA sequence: TGTGCCAGCGGCCCACAGACAGGGGACTATGGCTACACCTTC.

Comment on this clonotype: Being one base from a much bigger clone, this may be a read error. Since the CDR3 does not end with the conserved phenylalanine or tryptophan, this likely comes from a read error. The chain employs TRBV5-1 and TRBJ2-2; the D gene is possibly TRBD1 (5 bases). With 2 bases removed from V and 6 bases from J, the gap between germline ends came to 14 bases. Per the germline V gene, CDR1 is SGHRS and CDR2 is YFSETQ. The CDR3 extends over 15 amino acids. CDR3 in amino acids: CASSFEPQGAGELFL. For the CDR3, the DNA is TGCGCCAGCAGCTTCGAACCCCAGGGTGCCGGGGAGCTGTTTTTG.

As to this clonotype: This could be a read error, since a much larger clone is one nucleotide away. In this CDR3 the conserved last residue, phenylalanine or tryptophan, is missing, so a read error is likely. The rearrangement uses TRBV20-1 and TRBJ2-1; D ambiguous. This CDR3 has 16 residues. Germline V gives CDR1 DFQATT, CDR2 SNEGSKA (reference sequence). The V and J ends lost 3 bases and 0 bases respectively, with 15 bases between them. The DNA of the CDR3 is TGCAGTGCTAGGCCCTCTCTCCACAGCTCCTACAATGAGCAGTTCTTA. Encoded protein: CSARPSLHSSYNEQFL.

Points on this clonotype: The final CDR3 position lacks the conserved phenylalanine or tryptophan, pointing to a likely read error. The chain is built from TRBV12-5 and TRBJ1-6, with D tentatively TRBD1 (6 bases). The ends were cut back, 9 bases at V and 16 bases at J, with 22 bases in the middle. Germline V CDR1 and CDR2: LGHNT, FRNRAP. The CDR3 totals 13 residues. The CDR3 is CASGLALDRLLHY. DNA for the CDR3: TGTGCTAGCGGTCTCGCGCTTGACAGGCTACTCCACTAT.

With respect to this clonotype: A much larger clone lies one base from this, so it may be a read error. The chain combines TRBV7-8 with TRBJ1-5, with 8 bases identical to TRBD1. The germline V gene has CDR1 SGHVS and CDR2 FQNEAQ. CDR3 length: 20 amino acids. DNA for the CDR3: TGTGCCAGCAGCTTAAGGCCGACAGGGGATGAAGGTATCGGCAATCGGCCCCAGCATTTT. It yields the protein CASSLRPTGDEGIGNRPQHF.

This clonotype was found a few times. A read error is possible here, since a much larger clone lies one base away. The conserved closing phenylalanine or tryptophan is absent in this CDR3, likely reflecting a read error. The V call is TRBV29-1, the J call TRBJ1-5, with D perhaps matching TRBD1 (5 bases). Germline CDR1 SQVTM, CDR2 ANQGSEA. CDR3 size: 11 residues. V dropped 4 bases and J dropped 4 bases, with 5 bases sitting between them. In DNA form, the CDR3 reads TGCAGCGTTGGACAGAATCAGCCCCAGCATCTT. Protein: CSVGQNQPQHL.

CDR3: CSMRWGETQYF. CDR3 coding DNA: TGCAGCATGCGCTGGGGTGAGACCCAGTACTTC. V is TRBV29-1 and J is TRBJ2-5; no definite D call. CDR1 is SQVTM and CDR2 is ANQGSEA in the germline V gene. V dropped 8 bases and J dropped 5 bases, with 12 bases sitting between them. CDR3 length: 11 residues. Drawing the rest from reference TRBV29-1 and TRBJ2-5, the complete variable domain is SAVISQKPSRDICQRGTSLTIQCQVDSQVTMMFWYRQQPGQSLTLIATANQGSEATYESGFVIDKFPISRPNLTFSTLTVSNMSPEDSSIYLCSMRWGETQYFGPGTRLLVL.

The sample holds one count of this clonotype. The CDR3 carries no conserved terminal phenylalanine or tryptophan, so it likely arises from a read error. The CDR3 here is CSVAWDREGLTQHY. The CDR3 DNA sequence: TGCAGCGTTGCGTGGGACAGGGAGGGCCTGACCCAGCATTAT. The V and J genes are TRBV29-1 and TRBJ1-5; the match to TRBD1 covers 9 bases. The CDR3 covers 14 residues. In germline, CDR1 is SQVTM, CDR2 ANQGSEA. Trimming cost V 4 bases and J 11 bases; bases outside gene matches: 12.